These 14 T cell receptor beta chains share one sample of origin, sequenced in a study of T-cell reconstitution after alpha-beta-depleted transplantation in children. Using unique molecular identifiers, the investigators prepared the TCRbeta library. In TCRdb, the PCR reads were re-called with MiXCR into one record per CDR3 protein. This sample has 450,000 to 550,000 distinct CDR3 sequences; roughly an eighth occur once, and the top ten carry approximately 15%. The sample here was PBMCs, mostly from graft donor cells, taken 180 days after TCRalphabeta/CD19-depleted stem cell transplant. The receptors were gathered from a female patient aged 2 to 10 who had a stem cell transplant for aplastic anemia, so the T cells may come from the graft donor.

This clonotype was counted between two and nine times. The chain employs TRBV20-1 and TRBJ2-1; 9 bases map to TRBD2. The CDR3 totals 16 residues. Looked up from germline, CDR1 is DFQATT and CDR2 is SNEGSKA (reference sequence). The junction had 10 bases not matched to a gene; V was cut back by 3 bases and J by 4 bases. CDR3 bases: TGCAGTGCTAGTCCTGCCGGGACTAGCAGTTACAATGAGCAGTTCTTC. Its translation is CSASPAGTSSYNEQFF.

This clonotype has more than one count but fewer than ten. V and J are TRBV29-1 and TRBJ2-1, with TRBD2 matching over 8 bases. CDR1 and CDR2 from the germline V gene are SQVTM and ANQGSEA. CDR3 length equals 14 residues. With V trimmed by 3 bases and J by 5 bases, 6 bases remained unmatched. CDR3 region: CSVDRLAWNNEQFF. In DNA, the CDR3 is TGCAGCGTTGATCGACTAGCGTGGAACAATGAGCAGTTCTTC.

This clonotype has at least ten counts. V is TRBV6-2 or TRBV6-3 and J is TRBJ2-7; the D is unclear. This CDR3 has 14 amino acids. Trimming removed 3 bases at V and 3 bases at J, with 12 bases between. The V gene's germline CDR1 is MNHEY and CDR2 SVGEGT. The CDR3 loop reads CASSYTEKDYEQYV. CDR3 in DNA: TGTGCCAGCAGTTATACCGAGAAAGACTACGAGCAGTACGTC.

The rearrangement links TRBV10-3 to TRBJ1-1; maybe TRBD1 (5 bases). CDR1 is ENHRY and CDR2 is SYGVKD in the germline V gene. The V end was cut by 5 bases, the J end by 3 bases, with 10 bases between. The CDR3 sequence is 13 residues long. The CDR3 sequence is CAISRDGYTEAFF. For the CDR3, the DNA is TGTGCCATCAGTCGGGACGGTTACACTGAAGCTTTCTTT.

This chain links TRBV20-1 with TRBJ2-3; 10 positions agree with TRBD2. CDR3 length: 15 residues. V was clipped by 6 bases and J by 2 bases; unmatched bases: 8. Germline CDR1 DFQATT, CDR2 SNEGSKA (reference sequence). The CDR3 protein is CSAQRTSGFTDTQYF. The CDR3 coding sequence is TGCAGTGCCCAACGGACTAGCGGCTTCACAGATACGCAGTATTTT.

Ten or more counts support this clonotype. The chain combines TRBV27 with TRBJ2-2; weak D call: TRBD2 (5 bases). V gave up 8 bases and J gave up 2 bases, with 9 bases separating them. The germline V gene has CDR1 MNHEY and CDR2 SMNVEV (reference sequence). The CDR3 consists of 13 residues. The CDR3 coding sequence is TGTGCCAGCCGGACTGACAACACCGGGGAGCTGTTTTTT. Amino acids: CASRTDNTGELFF.

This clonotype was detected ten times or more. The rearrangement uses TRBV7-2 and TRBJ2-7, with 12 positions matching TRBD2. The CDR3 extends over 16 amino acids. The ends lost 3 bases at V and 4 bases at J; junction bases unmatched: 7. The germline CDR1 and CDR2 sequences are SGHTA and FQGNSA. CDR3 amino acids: CASSFLAGGPRYEQYF. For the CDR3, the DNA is TGTGCCAGCAGCTTCCTAGCGGGAGGGCCAAGGTACGAGCAGTACTTC. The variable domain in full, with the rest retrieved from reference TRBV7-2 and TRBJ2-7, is GAGVSQSPSNKVTEKGKDVELRCDPISGHTALYWYRQSLGQGLEFLIYFQGNSAPDKSGLPSDRFSAERTGGSVSTLTIQRTQQEDSAVYLCASSFLAGGPRYEQYFGPGTRLTVT.

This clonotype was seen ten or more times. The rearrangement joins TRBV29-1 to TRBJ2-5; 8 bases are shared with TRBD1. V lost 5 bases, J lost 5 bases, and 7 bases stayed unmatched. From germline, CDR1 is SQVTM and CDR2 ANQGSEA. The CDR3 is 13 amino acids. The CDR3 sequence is CSVRGTGGETQYF. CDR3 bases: TGCAGCGTTCGCGGGACAGGCGGTGAGACCCAGTACTTC.

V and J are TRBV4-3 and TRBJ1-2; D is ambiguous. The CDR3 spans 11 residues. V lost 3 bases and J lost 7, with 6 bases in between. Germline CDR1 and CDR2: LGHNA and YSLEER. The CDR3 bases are TGCGCCAGCAGCCACGACCTTGGCTACACCTTC. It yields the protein CASSHDLGYTF.

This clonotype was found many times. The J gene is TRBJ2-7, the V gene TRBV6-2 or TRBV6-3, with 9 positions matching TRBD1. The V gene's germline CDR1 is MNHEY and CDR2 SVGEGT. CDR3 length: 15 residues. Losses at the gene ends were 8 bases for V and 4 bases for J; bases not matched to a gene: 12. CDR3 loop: CASSATGQGSYEQYF. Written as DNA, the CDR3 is TGTGCCAGCTCCGCTACGGGACAGGGATCTTACGAGCAGTACTTC.

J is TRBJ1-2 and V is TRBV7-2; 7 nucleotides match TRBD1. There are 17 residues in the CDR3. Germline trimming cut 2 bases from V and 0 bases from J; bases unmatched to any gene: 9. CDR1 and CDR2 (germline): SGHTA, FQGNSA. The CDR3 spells CASSLRDSDTTNYGYTF. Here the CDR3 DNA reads TGTGCCAGCAGCTTAAGGGACAGCGACACAACTAACTATGGCTACACCTTC.

Here the CDR3 reads CASSHMGGRHLQETQYF. For the CDR3, the DNA is TGCGCCAGCAGTCACATGGGTGGGAGGCACCTCCAAGAGACCCAGTACTTC. J is TRBJ2-5 and V is TRBV5-1; weak D call: TRBD2 (6 bases). Trimming shortened V by 5 bases and J by 1 base, and 21 bases separated the two germline ends. The CDR3 is 17 residues long. Germline V gene data show CDR1 as SGHRS and CDR2 as YFSETQ.

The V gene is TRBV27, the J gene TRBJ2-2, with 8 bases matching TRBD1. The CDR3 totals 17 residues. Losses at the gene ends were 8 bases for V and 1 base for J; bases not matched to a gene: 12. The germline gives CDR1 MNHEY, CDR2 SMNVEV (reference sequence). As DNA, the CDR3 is TGTGCCAGCTCTACCGTAATGGGGACAGGGAACACCGGGGAGCTGTTTTTT. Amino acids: CASSTVMGTGNTGELFF.

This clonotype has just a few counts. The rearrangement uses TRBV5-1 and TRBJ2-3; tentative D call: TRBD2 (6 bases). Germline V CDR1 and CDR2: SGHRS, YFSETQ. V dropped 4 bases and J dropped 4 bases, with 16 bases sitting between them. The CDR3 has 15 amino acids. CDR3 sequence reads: CASSHRESMSDTQYF. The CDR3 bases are TGCGCCAGCAGCCACCGGGAGAGTATGTCAGATACGCAGTATTTT.